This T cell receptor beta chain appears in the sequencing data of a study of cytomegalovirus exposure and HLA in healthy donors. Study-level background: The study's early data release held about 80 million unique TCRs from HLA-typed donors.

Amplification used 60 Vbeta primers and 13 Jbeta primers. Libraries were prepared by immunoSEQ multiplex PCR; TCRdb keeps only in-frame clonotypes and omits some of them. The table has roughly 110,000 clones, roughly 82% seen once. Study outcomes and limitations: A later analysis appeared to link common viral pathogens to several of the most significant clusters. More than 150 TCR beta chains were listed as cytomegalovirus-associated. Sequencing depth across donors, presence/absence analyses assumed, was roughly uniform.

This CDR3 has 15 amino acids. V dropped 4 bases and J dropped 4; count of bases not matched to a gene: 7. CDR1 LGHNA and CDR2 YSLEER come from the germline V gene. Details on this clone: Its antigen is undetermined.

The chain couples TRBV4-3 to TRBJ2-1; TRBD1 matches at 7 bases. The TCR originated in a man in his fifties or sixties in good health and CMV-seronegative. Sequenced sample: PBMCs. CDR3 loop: CASSLDRELYNEQFF. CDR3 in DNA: TGCGCCAGCAGCCTCGACAGGGAACTTTACAATGAGCAGTTCTTC.